This TCR beta chain is drawn from a study of CD8 T cells in Susac syndrome. General study results and limits: TCR sequencing and HLA analysis covered a relatively small number of individuals.

V lost 0 bases and J 7 bases, leaving 22 bases between the germline ends. CDR3 length: 17 residues. From germline, CDR1 is DFQATT and CDR2 SNEGSKA (reference sequence). Notes on this clonotype: What it binds is unknown.

Reverse transcription of roughly 0.45 to 1 ug RNA used random hexamers. Coverage of TCR beta CDR3 amplification by immunoSEQ multiplex PCR extended to 54 Vbeta and 13 Jbeta. TCRdb fed the immunoSEQ multiplex PCR reads into MiXCR, producing one record per CDR3 protein. The sample lists 150,000 or so distinct CDR3 sequences, 94% seen once, with roughly 0.19% in the top ten. The sample comprised CD8+ T cells from PBMCs. The V and J genes are TRBV20-1 and TRBJ2-4; D is undetermined. The TCR originated in a human donor with multiple sclerosis. The CDR3 DNA is TGCAGTGCTAGAGATCTCCGGTCGTCCAGTGTGGGGAACATTCAGTACTTC. It yields the protein CSARDLRSSSVGNIQYF.